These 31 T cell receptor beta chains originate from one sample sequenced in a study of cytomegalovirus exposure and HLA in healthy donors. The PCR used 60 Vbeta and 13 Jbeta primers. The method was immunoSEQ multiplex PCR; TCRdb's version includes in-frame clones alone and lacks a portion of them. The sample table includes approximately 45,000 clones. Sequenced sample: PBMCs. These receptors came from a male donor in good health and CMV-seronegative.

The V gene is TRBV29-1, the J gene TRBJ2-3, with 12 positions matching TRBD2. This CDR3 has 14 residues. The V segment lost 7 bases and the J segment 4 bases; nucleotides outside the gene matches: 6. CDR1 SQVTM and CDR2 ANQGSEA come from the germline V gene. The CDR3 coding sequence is TGCAGCGACTTGACTAGCGGGAGATCAGATACGCAGTATTTT. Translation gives CSDLTSGRSDTQYF.

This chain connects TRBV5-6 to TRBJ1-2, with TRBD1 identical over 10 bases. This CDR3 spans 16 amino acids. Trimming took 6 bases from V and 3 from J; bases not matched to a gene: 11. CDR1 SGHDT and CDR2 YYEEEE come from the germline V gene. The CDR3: CASTHWGDRGYYGYTF. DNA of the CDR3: TGTGCCAGCACCCACTGGGGGGACAGGGGATACTATGGCTACACCTTC.

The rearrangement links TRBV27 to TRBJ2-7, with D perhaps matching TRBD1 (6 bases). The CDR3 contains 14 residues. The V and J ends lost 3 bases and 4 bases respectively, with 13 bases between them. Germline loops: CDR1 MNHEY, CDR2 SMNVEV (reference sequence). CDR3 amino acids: CASSFLPGQYEQYF. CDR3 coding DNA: TGTGCCAGCAGTTTTCTCCCGGGACAATACGAGCAGTACTTC.

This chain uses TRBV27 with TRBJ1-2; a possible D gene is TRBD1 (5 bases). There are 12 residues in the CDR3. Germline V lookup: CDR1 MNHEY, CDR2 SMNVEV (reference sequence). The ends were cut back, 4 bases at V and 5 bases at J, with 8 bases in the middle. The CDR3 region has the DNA TGTGCCAGCAGTTCTGGGGCTTATGGCTACACCTTC. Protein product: CASSSGAYGYTF.

CDR3 sequence (DNA): TGTGCCAGCAGCCAAGGCCGTATTGATCTAGCGGGAGGTAAAGAGCAGTACTTC. Residues: CASSQGRIDLAGGKEQYF. The chain is built from TRBV4-2 and TRBJ2-7; TRBD2 aligns across 11 bases. The V and J ends lost 1 base and 7 bases, in that order; junction bases with no gene match: 15. CDR1 and CDR2 (germline): LGHNA, YNFKEQ. The CDR3 contains 18 residues.

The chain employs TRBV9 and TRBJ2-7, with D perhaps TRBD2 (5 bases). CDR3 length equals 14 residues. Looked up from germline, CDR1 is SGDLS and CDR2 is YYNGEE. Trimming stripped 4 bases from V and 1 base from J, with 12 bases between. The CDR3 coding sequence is TGTGCCAGCAGCCCCCAAGCGGCGTCCTACGAGCAGTACTTC. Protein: CASSPQAASYEQYF.

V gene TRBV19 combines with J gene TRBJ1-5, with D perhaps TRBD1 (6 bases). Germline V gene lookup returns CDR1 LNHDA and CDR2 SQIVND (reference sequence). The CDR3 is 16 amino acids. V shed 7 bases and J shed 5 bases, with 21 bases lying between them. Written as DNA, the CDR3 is TGTGCCAGTACCGAAGGACTGGGGGCTGTCGATCAGCCCCAGCATTTT. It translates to CASTEGLGAVDQPQHF.

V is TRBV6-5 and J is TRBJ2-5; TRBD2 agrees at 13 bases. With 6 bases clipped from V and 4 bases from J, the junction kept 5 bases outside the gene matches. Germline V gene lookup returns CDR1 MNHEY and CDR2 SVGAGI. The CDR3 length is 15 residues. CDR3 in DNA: TGTGCCAGCAGGGGACTAGCGGGAATGGTAGAGACCCAGTACTTC. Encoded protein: CASRGLAGMVETQYF.

CDR3 DNA: TGTGCCAGCAGCCCGGGGAGTGCAGATACGCAGTATTTT. Its protein product is CASSPGSADTQYF. This chain uses TRBV5-6 with TRBJ2-3; a possible D gene is TRBD2 (5 bases). The germline V gene encodes CDR1 SGHDT and CDR2 YYEEEE. The CDR3 totals 13 residues. The V and J ends lost 4 bases and 4 bases respectively, with 10 bases between them.

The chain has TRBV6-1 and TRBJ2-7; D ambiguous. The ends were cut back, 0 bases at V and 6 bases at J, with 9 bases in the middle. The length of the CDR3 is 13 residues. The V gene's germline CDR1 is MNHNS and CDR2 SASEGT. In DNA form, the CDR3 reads TGTGCCAGCAGTGAAGCCCGTTGGGCCGAGCAGTACTTC. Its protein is CASSEARWAEQYF.

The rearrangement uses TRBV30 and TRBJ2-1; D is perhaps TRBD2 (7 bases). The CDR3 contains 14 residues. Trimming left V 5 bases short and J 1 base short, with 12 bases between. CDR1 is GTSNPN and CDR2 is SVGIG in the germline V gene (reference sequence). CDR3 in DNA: TGTGCCTGGGGGAAGGGGGGGTCCTACAATGAGCAGTTCTTC. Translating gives CAWGKGGSYNEQFF.

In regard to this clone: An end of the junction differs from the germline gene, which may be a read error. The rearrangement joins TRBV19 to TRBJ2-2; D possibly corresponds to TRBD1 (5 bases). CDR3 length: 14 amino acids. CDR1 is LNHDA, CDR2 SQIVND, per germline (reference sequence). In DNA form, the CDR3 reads TGTGCCACTAGTACCCAGGGTATCACCGGGGAGCTGTTTTTT. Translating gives CATSTQGITGELFF.

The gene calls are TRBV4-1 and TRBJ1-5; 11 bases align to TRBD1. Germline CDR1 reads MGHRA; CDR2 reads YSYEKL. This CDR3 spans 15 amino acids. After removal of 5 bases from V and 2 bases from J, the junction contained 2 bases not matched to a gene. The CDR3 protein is CASSRGQGGNQPQHF. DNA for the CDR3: TGCGCCAGCAGCAGGGGACAGGGGGGCAATCAGCCCCAGCATTTT.

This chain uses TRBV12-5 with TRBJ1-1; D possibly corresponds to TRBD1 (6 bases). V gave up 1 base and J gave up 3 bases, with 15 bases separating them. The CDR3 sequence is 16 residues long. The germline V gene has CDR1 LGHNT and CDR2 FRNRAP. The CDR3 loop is CASGLDQTGRDTEAFF. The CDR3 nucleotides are TGTGCTAGTGGTTTGGACCAAACAGGGAGGGACACTGAAGCTTTCTTT.

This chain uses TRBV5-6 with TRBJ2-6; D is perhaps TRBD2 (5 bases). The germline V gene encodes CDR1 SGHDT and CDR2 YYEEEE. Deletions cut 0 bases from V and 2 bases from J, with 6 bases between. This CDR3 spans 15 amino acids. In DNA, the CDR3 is TGTGCCAGCAGCTTGGCCGGGGCTGGGGCCAACGTCCTGACTTTC. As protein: CASSLAGAGANVLTF. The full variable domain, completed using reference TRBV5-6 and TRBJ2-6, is DAGVTQSPTHLIKTRGQQVTLRCSPKSGHDTVSWYQQALGQGPQFIFQYYEEEERQRGNFPDRFSGHQFPNYSSELNVNALLLGDSALYLCASSLAGAGANVLTFGAGSRLTVL.

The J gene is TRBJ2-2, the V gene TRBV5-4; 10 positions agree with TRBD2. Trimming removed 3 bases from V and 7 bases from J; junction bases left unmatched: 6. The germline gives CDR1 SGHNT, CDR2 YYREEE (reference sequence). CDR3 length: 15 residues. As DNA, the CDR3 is TGTGCCAGCAGCTCTGCGAGCGGGAGGGTCGGGGAGCTGTTTTTT. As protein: CASSSASGRVGELFF.

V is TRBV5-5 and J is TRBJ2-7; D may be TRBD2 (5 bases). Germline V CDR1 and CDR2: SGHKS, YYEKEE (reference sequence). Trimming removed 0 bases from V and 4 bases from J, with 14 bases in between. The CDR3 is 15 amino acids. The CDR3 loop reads CASSLVSGWEYEQYF. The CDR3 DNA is TGTGCCAGCAGCTTGGTCTCGGGGTGGGAATACGAGCAGTACTTC.

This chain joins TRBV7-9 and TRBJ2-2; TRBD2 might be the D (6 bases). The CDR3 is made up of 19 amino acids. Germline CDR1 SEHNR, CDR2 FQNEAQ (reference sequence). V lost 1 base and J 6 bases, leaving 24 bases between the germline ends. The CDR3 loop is CASSLDAPGRRGKAGELFF. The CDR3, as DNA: TGTGCCAGCAGCTTAGACGCTCCGGGGCGGCGCGGGAAGGCCGGGGAGCTGTTTTTT. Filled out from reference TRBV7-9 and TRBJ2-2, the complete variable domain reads DTGVSQNPRHKITKRGQNVTFRCDPISEHNRLYWYRQTLGQGPEFLTYFQNEAQLEKSRLLSDRFSAERPKGSFSTLEIQRTEQGDSAMYLCASSLDAPGRRGKAGELFFGEGSRLTVL.

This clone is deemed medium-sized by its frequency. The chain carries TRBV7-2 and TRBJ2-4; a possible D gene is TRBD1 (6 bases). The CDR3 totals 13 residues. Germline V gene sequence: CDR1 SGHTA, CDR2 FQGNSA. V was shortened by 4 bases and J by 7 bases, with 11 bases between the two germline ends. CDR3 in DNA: TGTGCCAGCAGCTCTGCTACAGGGAACATTCAGTACTTC. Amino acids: CASSSATGNIQYF. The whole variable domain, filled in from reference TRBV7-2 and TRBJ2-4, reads GAGVSQSPSNKVTEKGKDVELRCDPISGHTALYWYRQSLGQGLEFLIYFQGNSAPDKSGLPSDRFSAERTGGSVSTLTIQRTQQEDSAVYLCASSSATGNIQYFGAGTRLSVL.

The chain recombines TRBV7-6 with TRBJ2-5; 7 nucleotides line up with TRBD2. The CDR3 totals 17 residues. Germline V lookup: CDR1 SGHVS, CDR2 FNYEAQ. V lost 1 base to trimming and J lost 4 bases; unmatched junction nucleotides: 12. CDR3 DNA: TGTGCCAGCAGCTTAGGTCATGGGGGGGTTAGCGGAGAGACCCAGTACTTC. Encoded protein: CASSLGHGGVSGETQYF.

The CDR3 loop is CASRDRGHSSPLHF. Written as DNA, the CDR3 is TGTGCCAGCAGGGACAGGGGGCATAGTTCACCCCTCCACTTT. The V gene is TRBV13, the J gene TRBJ1-6; 11 bases agree with TRBD1. CDR1 PRHDT and CDR2 FYEKMQ come from the germline V gene (reference sequence). V gave up 6 bases and J gave up 9 bases; unmatched junction bases: 4. The CDR3 consists of 14 residues.

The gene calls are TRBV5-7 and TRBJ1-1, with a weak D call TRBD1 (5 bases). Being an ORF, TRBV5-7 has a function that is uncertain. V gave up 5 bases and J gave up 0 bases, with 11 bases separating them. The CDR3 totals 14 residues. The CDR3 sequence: CASSSRQLNTEAFF. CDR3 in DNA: TGTGCCAGCAGTAGCCGACAGCTGAACACTGAAGCTTTCTTT.

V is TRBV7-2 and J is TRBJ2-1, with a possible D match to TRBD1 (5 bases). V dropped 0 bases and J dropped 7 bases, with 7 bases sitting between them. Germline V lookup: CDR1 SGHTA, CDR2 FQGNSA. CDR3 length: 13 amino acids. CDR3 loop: CASSLAQGNEQFF. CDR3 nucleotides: TGTGCCAGCAGCTTAGCGCAGGGTAATGAGCAGTTCTTC.

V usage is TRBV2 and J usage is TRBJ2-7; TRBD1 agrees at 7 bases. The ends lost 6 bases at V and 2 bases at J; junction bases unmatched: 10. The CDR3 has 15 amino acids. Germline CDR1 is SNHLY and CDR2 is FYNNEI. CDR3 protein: CASRETGKITYEQYF. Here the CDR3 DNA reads TGTGCCAGCAGGGAGACAGGGAAGATAACCTACGAGCAGTACTTC. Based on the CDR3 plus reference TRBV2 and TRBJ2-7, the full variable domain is EPEVTQTPSHQVTQMGQEVILRCVPISNHLYFYWYRQILGQKVEFLVSFYNNEISEKSEIFDDQFSVERPDGSNFTLKIRSTKLEDSAMYFCASRETGKITYEQYFGPGTRLTVT.

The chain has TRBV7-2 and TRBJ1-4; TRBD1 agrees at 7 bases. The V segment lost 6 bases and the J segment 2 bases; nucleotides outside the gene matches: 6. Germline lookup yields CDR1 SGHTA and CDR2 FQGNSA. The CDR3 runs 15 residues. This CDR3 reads CASRSFRGTNEKLFF. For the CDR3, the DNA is TGTGCCAGCAGATCGTTCAGGGGGACTAATGAAAAACTGTTTTTT.

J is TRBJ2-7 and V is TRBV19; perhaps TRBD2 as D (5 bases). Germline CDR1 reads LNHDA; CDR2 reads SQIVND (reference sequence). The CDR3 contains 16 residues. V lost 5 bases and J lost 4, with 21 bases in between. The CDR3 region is CASSPGRGAEQYEQYF. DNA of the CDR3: TGTGCCAGTAGTCCCGGCCGGGGAGCTGAGCAGTACGAGCAGTACTTC.

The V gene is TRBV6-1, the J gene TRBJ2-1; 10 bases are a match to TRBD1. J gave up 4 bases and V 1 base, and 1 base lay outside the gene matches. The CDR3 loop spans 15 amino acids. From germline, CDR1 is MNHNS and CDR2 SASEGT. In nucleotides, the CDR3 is TGTGCCAGCAGTGAAGGGACAGGGGGGTACAATGAGCAGTTCTTC. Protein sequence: CASSEGTGGYNEQFF.

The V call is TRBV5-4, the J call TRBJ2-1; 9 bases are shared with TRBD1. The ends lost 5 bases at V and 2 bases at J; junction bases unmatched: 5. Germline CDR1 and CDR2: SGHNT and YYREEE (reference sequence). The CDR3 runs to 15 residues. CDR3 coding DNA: TGTGCCAGCAGTGCCGGGACAGGGCCCTACAATGAGCAGTTCTTC. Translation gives CASSAGTGPYNEQFF.

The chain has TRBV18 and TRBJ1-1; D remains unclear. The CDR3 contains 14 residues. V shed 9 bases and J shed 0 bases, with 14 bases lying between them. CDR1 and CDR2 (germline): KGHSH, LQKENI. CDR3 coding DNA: TGTGCCAGTCACCTTGGTTCAGTGAACACTGAAGCTTTCTTT. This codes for CASHLGSVNTEAFF. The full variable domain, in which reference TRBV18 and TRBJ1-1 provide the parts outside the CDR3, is NAGVMQNPRHLVRRRGQEARLRCSPMKGHSHVYWYRQLPEEGLKFMVYLQKENIIDESGMPKERFSAEFPKEGPSILRIQQVVRGDSAAYFCASHLGSVNTEAFFGQGTRLTVV.

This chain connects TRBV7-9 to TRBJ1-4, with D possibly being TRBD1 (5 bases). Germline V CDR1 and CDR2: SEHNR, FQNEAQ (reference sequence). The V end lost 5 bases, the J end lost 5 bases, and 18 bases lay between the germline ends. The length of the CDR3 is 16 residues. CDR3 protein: CASSPNLGGKNEKLFF. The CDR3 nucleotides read TGTGCCAGCAGCCCCAATTTGGGGGGGAAGAATGAAAAACTGTTTTTT.

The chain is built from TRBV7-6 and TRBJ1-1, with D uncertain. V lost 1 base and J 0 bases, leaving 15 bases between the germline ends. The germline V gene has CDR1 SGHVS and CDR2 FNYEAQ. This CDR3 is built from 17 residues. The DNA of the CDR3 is TGTGCCAGCAGCTTAGGATACCAGCGGCAGTTGAACACTGAAGCTTTCTTT. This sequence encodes CASSLGYQRQLNTEAFF.